This section outlines one T cell receptor (beta chain) sequence together with its context. The antigen it recognizes is unknown. No base quality values were provided; no much bigger clone lies one nucleotide off. This sample was taken from a study of CD8+ T cells in alopecia areata (dated by TCRdb to between 2018 and 2020). In terms of the full investigation: To study T cell clonal expansion in alopecia areata, the researchers applied high-throughput TCRbeta sequencing to both the C3H/HeJ mouse model and human patients. In humans, TCRbeta sequencing was performed on scalp tissue and on sorted CD4+ and CD8+ peripheral blood T cells from healthy controls and from patients with patchy or totalis/universalis alopecia areata. Scalp clonality was compared among normal scalp (n=4), patchy alopecia areata scalp (n=8), and alopecia totalis/universalis scalp (n=8). RNA was obtained with the PAXgene miRNA kit for fixed scalp, the miRNeasy kit for PBMCs, and the RNeasy kit for mouse skin. Amplification of TCRbeta CDR3 regions was done by immunoSEQ multiplex PCR using 35 Vbeta forward primers and 13 Jbeta reverse primers. Points the paper makes about the study in general: Shared TCR sequences between patients were less evident than in mice, which may be partly attributable to HLA diversity in the patient population. Unlike mouse skin, which is dominated by gammadelta T cells, normal human skin has resident alphabeta T cells that are also sequenced, and this complicates analysis of the scalp TCR repertoire. Compared with normal scalp, lesional scalp, particularly in alopecia totalis/universalis, had higher clonality and more expanded CD8+ clones, which suggests antigenic drive.

Library preparation used the immunoSEQ multiplex PCR assay. RNA was extracted from all samples and reverse transcribed into cDNA as template for TCR sequencing. First-strand cDNA was synthesized with SuperScript III using a 2:1 mix of oligo-dT and random hexamers. A synthetic immune receptor repertoire was used to assess amplification bias, and residual bias was removed computationally. Per the source publication's procedure: After raw reads were preprocessed to remove errors, the CDR3 was defined following IMGT conventions as running from the conserved cysteine to phenylalanine. To get clonality, Shannon entropy was normalized by log2 of the number of productive unique TCRs and the result was subtracted from 1. Whether each scalp clone was CD4 or CD8 was inferred by checking scalp TCRbeta sequences against the CD4 and CD8 repertoires from sorted blood. TCRdb took over this immuneACCESS table, retaining in-frame rearrangements with V and J assigned. Such tables are incomplete; in checked studies, under half of the missing clones stem from an unresolved V gene, and the remainder is unexplained. Clonal size and the V and J genes are those of that table, whereas D and trimming came from the DNA. Here the sample has approximately 89,000 clones; roughly 51% occur a single time. 5.5% to 6.5% of the sample goes to the ten largest clones.

From its cysteine to its phenylalanine, the CDR3 spans 19 amino acids. Here the CDR3 DNA is all that survives: 57 bases in frame from base 1. The junction carries 22 bases between V and J, which are trimmed by 1 base and 0 bases respectively. CDR1 and CDR2 were assigned from the germline V gene as LGHNA and YNFKEQ. Peripheral blood and lesional scalp punch biopsies were obtained from patients with alopecia areata. PBMCs were isolated by density centrifugation and stained for CD3, CD4 and CD8, after which CD4+ and CD8+ T cells were sorted on a FACSAria. Untreated alopecia areata patients were recruited as part of a multicenter biomarker study. In five patients from the biomarker study, blood CD8+ T cells were sorted further into NKG2D-low and NKG2D-high fractions.

Sequencing was done on a sample of NKG2D-high CD8+ T cells sorted from blood. The sample's cell subset or site label, in plain terms: sorted CD8+ NKG2D-high blood T cells. The chain links TRBV4-2 with TRBJ2-7; TRBD1 might be the D gene, on 6 matching bases. The receptor was derived from a human donor with alopecia areata. The bases read TGTGCCAGCAGCCAAGTGGCCCCAGGACTTACAGGGAGCTCCTACGAGCAGTACTTC. This gives the protein CASSQVAPGLTGSSYEQYF.